This T cell receptor beta chain was sequenced in a study of blood T cell repertoires in COVID-19 (dated by TCRdb to 2020 to 2021). Looking at the study overall: Samples covering the acute and convalescent phases of COVID-19 were provided by collaborators in the United States, Italy and Spain. The prospective study material was composed of cDNA or gDNA derived from T cells, B-cell-depleted T cells, or PBMCs. Deeply sampled blood TCRbeta repertoires from subjects exposed to, actively infected with, or recovered from COVID-19 were included in the dataset. The repertoires were released in a freely available public database intended as a resource for research on the immune response to SARS-CoV-2. The samples were drawn from the first 160 participants of the ongoing ImmuneRACE study and from about 1,200 subjects provided by 6 global collaborators. The sample metadata nearly always contained a de-identified subject ID, COVID-19 status, age in years and sex. HLA class I and class II types, where available, came from metadata supplied by the sample provider rather than from assay-based typing. Overall study results and their limits: The quantity of clinical and demographic metadata differed by source and by participant and was supplied without curation.

This clone was seen repeatedly, ten times or more. No antigen is known for it. No base quality values were provided; no much bigger clone lies one nucleotide off. TCRbeta CDR3 regions were amplified from genomic DNA by means of the immunoSEQ Assay, a bias-controlled multiplex PCR. The authors processed their data as follows. The number of nucleated cells in each sample was estimated from the amplification of reference gene primers within the assay. To quantify the absolute abundance of each unique TCRbeta CDR3 rearrangement, sequence reads were collapsed and filtered. For each sample, productive Simpson clonality was calculated as the square root of Simpson's diversity index over productive rearrangements. TCRdb carries this immuneACCESS record with in-frame sequences only. Its versions omit some clonotypes, under half of them owing to an unresolved V gene in the studies checked, with the rest unexplained. V and J calls and clone size come straight from that table; D and trimming were deduced from the DNA. The sample data list around 230,000 clones, and roughly 80% of these were observed just once. The ten top clones hold 7.5% to 9% of the sample.

Whole blood was collected in K2EDTA tubes by collaborating institutions according to the institutions' own protocols. Collaborator samples were shipped for TCRbeta analysis as frozen whole blood, isolated PBMCs, or DNA extracted from either sample type. In the germline V gene, CDR1 corresponds to MGHRA and CDR2 to YSYEKL. Inclusive of the bounding cysteine and phenylalanine, the CDR3 is 15 residues long. The entry retains the CDR3 DNA only, 45 bases that are in frame from base 1. The germline V end is reduced by 3 bases and the J end by 5 bases; junction bases left unmatched: 7. Source material: peripheral blood. The sequence was collected from an elderly woman with acute or convalescent COVID-19. The chain joins TRBV4-1 to TRBJ1-1; the junction holds 9 bases that match TRBD1. The CDR3 region: CASSQAHRGRTEAFF. In nucleotides, the sequence is TGCGCCAGCAGCCAGGCCCACAGGGGGCGGACTGAAGCTTTCTTT.